This T cell receptor beta chain was obtained from a study of tumor-infiltrating lymphocytes in primary liver carcinoma. Study summary: Ranging in age from 30 to 69 years, the patients were men and women. Notes on the study in general: Tumor specimens were characterized by a significantly higher top-250-clone fraction than blood (p = 0.039).

Per the germline V gene, CDR1 is SGHAT and CDR2 is FQNNGV. This CDR3 contains 15 residues. A constant-region primer served to make TCR beta cDNA from approximately 490 ng total RNA. Slightly modified ARM-PCR, run as three nested multiplex PCR rounds, produced the TCR beta libraries. A C-beta reverse primer and TRBV1-TRBV30 forward primers served in each of the first two PCR rounds, at around 10 cycles apiece. TCRdb analysed the multiplex PCR reads with MiXCR anew, one entry per CDR3 protein. The table lists some 120,000 distinct CDR3 sequences, 64% of them singletons. A word on this clonotype: Its antigen is unidentified. Compared with germline, one end of the junction differs, possibly owing to a read error.

Co-extraction of both nucleic acids (RNA and DNA) used roughly 18-34 mg of unsorted bulk tissue. Specimen: liver tumor tissue from sampling region 3. Subset of the sample: tumor region T3, left-lateral pole. The sequence derives from a woman in her sixties with primary liver carcinoma and hepatitis B virus infection. The chain recombines TRBV11-2 with TRBJ1-2, with D perhaps matching TRBD1 (5 bases). The CDR3 nucleotides read TGTGCCAGCAGCCTAGAAGGGGCCAATAACTATGGCTACACCTTC. Its translation is CASSLEGANNYGYTF.